A selection of T cell receptor beta chains follows, all from one sample in a study of T-cell memory formation after mild COVID-19. One entry per CDR3 protein, called by TCRdb with MiXCR from the 5' RACE reads. The sample lists approximately 490,000 distinct CDR3 sequences; 20% were seen once. The specimen was PBMCs or a T cell subset sorted from them (not recorded which). These receptors all come from an adult woman who had mild COVID-19 (a few samples of this study predate the infection). Cell type and time point are not known. Both conserved end residues are part of each CDR3. The D gene is left open where the match is weak. A row's size may be missing; if present it is once, few, many or a size class.

. TRBJ1-1 . TRBV25-1 CASSRWGTTEAFF TGTGCCAGCAGTCGATGGGGAACAACTGAAGCTTTCTTT
few TRBJ2-1 . TRBV7-8 CASSLAWTEGKVNEQFF TGTGCCAGCAGCTTAGCGTGGACTGAGGGAAAGGTGAATGAGCAGTTCTTC
. TRBJ2-5 TRBD2 TRBV27 CASSSNSGTETQYF TGTGCCAGCAGTTCAAATAGCGGGACGGAGACCCAGTACTTC
. TRBJ1-2 . TRBV12-3/TRBV12-4 CASSPAASYGYTF TGTGCCAGCAGCCCAGCAGCTAGCTATGGCTACACCTTC
. TRBJ2-1 . TRBV6-2/TRBV6-3 CASSNSRWTLGVYEQFF TGTGCCAGCAGCAATTCCAGATGGACCCTAGGGGTCTATGAGCAGTTCTTC
. TRBJ2-7 . TRBV5-6 CASSLGLATYYEQYF TGTGCCAGCAGCTTGGGGCTAGCGACGTACTACGAGCAGTACTTC
many TRBJ2-3 . TRBV7-3 CASSKNGRTKTDTQYF TGTGCCAGCAGTAAAAACGGCAGGACTAAGACAGATACGCAGTATTTT
. TRBJ2-1 TRBD2 TRBV4-1 CASSQPKAGGVNEQFF TGCGCCAGCAGCCAACCCAAAGCGGGGGGCGTAAATGAGCAGTTCTTC
few TRBJ1-6 . TRBV2 CASSVAGAGNSPLHF TGTGCCAGCAGTGTGGCGGGAGCGGGTAATTCACCCCTCCACTTT
. TRBJ2-1 . TRBV12-3/TRBV12-4 CASSSRRRGEQFF TGTGCCAGCAGTTCCCGCAGGAGGGGGGAGCAGTTCTTC
. TRBJ1-1 . TRBV7-2 CASSWNILNTEAFF TGTGCCAGCAGCTGGAATATCTTGAACACTGAAGCTTTCTTT
few TRBJ2-5 . TRBV4-1 CASSQVGSQETQYF TGCGCCAGCAGCCAAGTGGGTAGCCAAGAGACCCAGTACTTC
. TRBJ2-6 . TRBV6-1 CASSEAWQGSGANVLTF TGTGCCAGCAGTGAAGCGTGGCAGGGGTCTGGGGCCAACGTCCTGACTTTC